One sample yielded the 14 T cell receptor beta chains listed below, sequenced in a study of cytomegalovirus exposure and HLA in healthy donors. With 60 Vbeta and 13 Jbeta primers, the PCR was carried out. The table came from immunoSEQ multiplex PCR; TCRdb's copy has only in-frame clones and leaves some out. The sample has about 160,000 clones; 84% are singletons. What was sequenced was PBMCs. These receptors were collected from a man in his forties or fifties in good health and CMV-seropositive.

V and J are TRBV29-1 and TRBJ2-1, with a weak D call TRBD1 (6 bases). CDR3 length: 10 residues. The V gene's germline CDR1 is SQVTM and CDR2 ANQGSEA. Trimming shortened V by 6 bases and J by 9 bases, and 9 bases separated the two germline ends. The DNA for the CDR3 is TGCAGCGTCAACAGGGCTGAGCAGTTCTTC. Its protein product is CSVNRAEQFF.

The rearrangement uses TRBV5-1 and TRBJ2-2, with D hard to call. With 0 bases removed from V and 1 base from J, the gap between germline ends came to 7 bases. The CDR3 covers 15 residues. Germline CDR1 is SGHRS and CDR2 is YFSETQ. CDR3 residues: CASSLGSGNTGELFF. CDR3 sequence (DNA): TGCGCCAGCAGCTTGGGTTCGGGGAACACCGGGGAGCTGTTTTTT.

The rearrangement links TRBV5-1 to TRBJ2-3, with unresolved D. The germline gives CDR1 SGHRS, CDR2 YFSETQ. Deletions cut 0 bases from V and 2 bases from J, with 10 bases between. CDR3 length: 15 residues. The DNA for the CDR3 is TGCGCCAGCAGCTTGGGGGCCAGGTCCACAGATACGCAGTATTTT. Translated: CASSLGARSTDTQYF. Based on the CDR3 plus reference TRBV5-1 and TRBJ2-3, the full variable domain is KAGVTQTPRYLIKTRGQQVTLSCSPISGHRSVSWYQQTPGQGLQFLFEYFSETQRNKGNFPGRFSGRQFSNSRSEMNVSTLELGDSALYLCASSLGARSTDTQYFGPGTRLTVL.

The CDR3 coding sequence is TGTGCCAGCAGCCCGGCGGGACTAGCGGTTAAAGAGACCCAGTACTTC. Translated, it gives CASSPAGLAVKETQYF. This chain connects TRBV7-9 to TRBJ2-5; 11 nucleotides agree with TRBD2. This CDR3 spans 16 amino acids. Germline V lookup: CDR1 SEHNR, CDR2 FQNEAQ (reference sequence). V shed 5 bases, J shed 3 bases, and the junction held 8 bases outside the gene matches. Filled out from reference TRBV7-9 and TRBJ2-5, the complete variable domain reads DTGVSQNPRHKITKRGQNVTFRCDPISEHNRLYWYRQTLGQGPEFLTYFQNEAQLEKSRLLSDRFSAERPKGSFSTLEIQRTEQGDSAMYLCASSPAGLAVKETQYFGPGTRLLVL.

This clone was seen only once. The J gene is TRBJ2-1, the V gene TRBV2; 8 bases agree with TRBD1. The J segment lost 0 bases and the V segment lost 6 bases, leaving 7 bases of the junction unmatched. The V gene's germline CDR1 is SNHLY and CDR2 FYNNEI. CDR3 length: 16 amino acids. The CDR3: CASRDPDRDSYNEQFF. Here the CDR3 DNA reads TGTGCCAGCAGAGATCCGGACAGGGACTCCTACAATGAGCAGTTCTTC.

The gene calls are TRBV2 and TRBJ2-3; TRBD2 matches at 10 bases. The CDR3 has 20 residues. Trimming took 7 bases from V and 1 from J; bases not matched to a gene: 20. Germline V gene data show CDR1 as SNHLY and CDR2 as FYNNEI. CDR3 in DNA: TGTGCCAGCAAAAGCTGGGGCATAGCGGGGGGTCACAAGGGCACAGATACGCAGTATTTT. Its protein product is CASKSWGIAGGHKGTDTQYF.

The chain recombines TRBV5-1 with TRBJ1-2; D is possibly TRBD1 (5 bases). Germline V gene lookup returns CDR1 SGHRS and CDR2 YFSETQ. V dropped 0 bases and J dropped 4 bases, with 13 bases sitting between them. The CDR3 sequence is 15 residues long. Here the CDR3 reads CASSLAMGEAYGYTF. As DNA, the CDR3 is TGCGCCAGCAGCTTGGCGATGGGGGAGGCCTATGGCTACACCTTC.

This clone appeared a single time. The V call is TRBV7-9, the J call TRBJ2-5; the match to TRBD2 covers 12 bases. CDR1 is SEHNR and CDR2 is FQNEAQ in the germline V gene (reference sequence). The CDR3 consists of 16 residues. After removal of 0 bases from V and 4 bases from J, the junction contained 3 bases not matched to a gene. CDR3 nucleotide sequence: TGTGCCAGCAGCTTAGCGACTAGCGGGGGAGGAGAGACCCAGTACTTC. Amino acids: CASSLATSGGGETQYF.

The chain joins TRBV6-5 to TRBJ2-2, with 9 bases that match TRBD2. The CDR3 has 14 residues. V was clipped by 6 bases and J by 6 bases; unmatched bases: 5. Germline loops: CDR1 MNHEY, CDR2 SVGAGI. CDR3: CASRGRGGAGELFF. The CDR3 DNA is TGTGCCAGCAGGGGGCGGGGGGGCGCCGGGGAGCTGTTTTTT.

This chain uses TRBV7-2 with TRBJ1-1; 10 bases match TRBD1. This CDR3 spans 15 amino acids. Germline CDR1 SGHTA, CDR2 FQGNSA. With 2 bases clipped from V and 6 bases from J, the junction kept 6 bases outside the gene matches. Written as DNA, the CDR3 is TGTGCCAGCAGCTTAAGGGACAGGGGTAGGGCTGAAGCTTTCTTT. Translated, it gives CASSLRDRGRAEAFF.

CDR3 sequence (DNA): TGTGCCAGTAGTTTCTCTGGGACTGGGAGCTCCTACAATGAGCAGTTCTTC. It yields the protein CASSFSGTGSSYNEQFF. This rearrangement joins TRBV19 to TRBJ2-1, with TRBD2 as a possible D gene (6 bases). Germline V gene data show CDR1 as LNHDA and CDR2 as SQIVND (reference sequence). The CDR3 covers 17 residues. Trimming took 5 bases from V and 0 from J, leaving 17 bases between them. The full variable domain, rest sourced from reference TRBV19 and TRBJ2-1, is DGGITQSPKYLFRKEGQNVTLSCEQNLNHDAMYWYRQDPGQGLRLIYYSQIVNDFQKGDIAEGYSVSREKKESFPLTVTSAQKNPTAFYLCASSFSGTGSSYNEQFFGPGTRLTVL.

The chain links TRBV25-1 to TRBJ2-5; possible D gene TRBD1, 5 bases. The CDR3 contains 13 residues. CDR1 MGHDK and CDR2 SYGVNS come from the germline V gene. Trimming pared 5 bases from V and 2 bases from J, leaving 9 bases between. The CDR3 DNA reads TGTGCCAGCAGTAGGGGATCGCAAGAGACCCAGTACTTC. This codes for CASSRGSQETQYF.

The gene calls are TRBV10-3 and TRBJ1-2, with D perhaps TRBD1 (5 bases). V was trimmed by 2 bases and J by 6 bases, leaving 13 bases between them. Looked up from germline, CDR1 is ENHRY and CDR2 is SYGVKD. The CDR3 totals 14 residues. CDR3 DNA: TGTGCCATCAGTGAGGGGGGGGGTCGGGATGGCTACACCTTC. Translating gives CAISEGGGRDGYTF.

This chain uses TRBV6-5 with TRBJ2-2, with TRBD2 matching 8 bases. Germline CDR1 reads MNHEY; CDR2 reads SVGAGI. The CDR3 is made up of 15 amino acids. Germline trimming cut 6 bases from V and 3 bases from J; bases unmatched to any gene: 6. CDR3 bases: TGTGCCAGCAGCCTTAGCGGGGTGGACACCGGGGAGCTGTTTTTT. It yields the protein CASSLSGVDTGELFF.